This T cell receptor (beta chain) came from a study of T cell repertoires in cytomegalovirus infection. TCRdb reanalysed the reads using MiXCR and keeps one entry per CDR3 protein. The sample gives hundreds of thousands of distinct CDR3 sequences, 6% to 8% of which show up once; around 6.9% is in the top ten. Study-wide results and limits: Cumulative public TCR beta family frequency identified carriers of CMV plus the relevant HLA. The ex vivo response showed dominance by HLA-C-restricted CMV-specific TCR beta clonotypes.

This clonotype has a count of ten or more. The antigen remains undetermined. Germline CDR1 is SGHTA and CDR2 is FQGNSA. The CDR3 is 11 amino acids. V was trimmed by 5 bases and J by 3 bases, leaving 5 bases between them. Sequenced sample: PBMCs. The chain carries TRBV7-2 and TRBJ2-7; D remains ambiguous. The sequence was collected from a human donor in good health (CMV status not recorded). Some clones in this sample may be carry-over from other donors' samples. This CDR3 reads CASSRNYEQYF. CDR3 DNA: TGTGCCAGCAGCCGAAACTACGAGCAGTACTTC.